These 24 T cell receptor beta chains originate from one sample sequenced in a study of CD8+CD57+ T cells in acquired aplastic anemia. Profiling of TCR beta VDJ combinations and CDR3 sequences used genomic DNA as template. TCRdb passed the reads through MiXCR, listing each CDR3 protein once. The repertoire has more than 150,000 distinct CDR3 sequences, 46% of them found once; the top ten carry about 2.9%. The sequenced sample was sorted CD4+, CD8+, or CD8+CD57+ T cells (not recorded which) from PBMCs. The receptors come from a human donor in good health.

The J gene is TRBJ2-4, the V gene TRBV29-1; 11 bases fit TRBD2. Germline CDR1 SQVTM, CDR2 ANQGSEA. Trimming took 2 bases from V and 1 from J; bases not matched to a gene: 4. This CDR3 region has 16 residues. CDR3 sequence: CSVELAGGRAKNIQYF. CDR3 DNA: TGCAGCGTTGAACTAGCGGGAGGAAGGGCCAAAAACATTCAGTACTTC. Full variable domain (outside the CDR3, taken from reference TRBV29-1 and TRBJ2-4): SAVISQKPSRDICQRGTSLTIQCQVDSQVTMMFWYRQQPGQSLTLIATANQGSEATYESGFVIDKFPISRPNLTFSTLTVSNMSPEDSSIYLCSVELAGGRAKNIQYFGAGTRLSVL.

This clonotype was counted only a few times. V usage is TRBV20-1 and J usage is TRBJ1-2, with 7 bases fitting TRBD1. CDR1 and CDR2 from the germline V gene are DFQATT and SNEGSKA (reference sequence). The V and J ends lost 5 bases and 0 bases, in that order; junction bases with no gene match: 0. The CDR3 is 12 amino acids. The CDR3 DNA reads as TGCAGTGCTGGACAGGCTAACTATGGCTACACCTTC. This codes for CSAGQANYGYTF.

Here the CDR3 DNA reads TGCAGCGTTGGCAAGGCCTCCACCTACGAGCAGTACTTC. It specifies CSVGKASTYEQYF. The chain employs TRBV29-1 and TRBJ2-7; no clear D gene. In germline, CDR1 is SQVTM, CDR2 ANQGSEA. V gave up 4 bases and J gave up 2 bases, with 12 bases separating them. The CDR3 loop spans 13 amino acids.

This clonotype was seen many times. The genes are TRBV15 and TRBJ1-1; TRBD1 is a possible D gene (6 bases). Germline assignment: CDR1 LNHNV and CDR2 YYDKDF (reference sequence). The CDR3 contains 16 residues. The V end was cut by 1 base, the J end by 0 bases, with 12 bases between. CDR3 protein: CATSRGRDKMNTEAFF. CDR3 in DNA: TGTGCCACCAGCAGAGGGCGGGACAAGATGAACACTGAAGCTTTCTTT.

Comments on this clonotype: The final CDR3 position lacks the conserved phenylalanine or tryptophan, pointing to a likely read error. The chain joins TRBV2 to TRBJ1-6; no definite D call. Germline CDR1 SNHLY, CDR2 FYNNEI. This CDR3 is built from 14 residues. CDR3 bases: TGTGCCAACAGTGGAAGGACCACCTACTCACCCCTCCACCTT. Protein: CANSGRTTYSPLHL.

The rearrangement joins TRBV24-1 to TRBJ2-3, with 14 bases identical to TRBD2. Germline-derived CDR1 and CDR2 are KGHDR and SFDVKD. CDR3 length: 16 residues. The J segment lost 7 bases and the V segment lost 3 bases, leaving 5 bases of the junction unmatched. This chain's CDR3 is CATSDPTSGRANTQYF. The CDR3 nucleotides read TGTGCCACCAGTGATCCGACTAGCGGGAGGGCCAATACGCAGTATTTT.

The rearrangement links TRBV2 to TRBJ1-2; possible D gene TRBD1, 5 bases. Germline CDR1 and CDR2: SNHLY and FYNNEI. This CDR3 has 15 residues. V was pared by 0 bases and J by 4 bases, with 12 bases between. The CDR3 is CASSEAGVRGYGYTF. CDR3 nucleotides: TGTGCCAGCAGTGAAGCGGGGGTCCGCGGCTATGGCTACACCTTC. Full variable domain (rest looked up from reference TRBV2 and TRBJ1-2): EPEVTQTPSHQVTQMGQEVILRCVPISNHLYFYWYRQILGQKVEFLVSFYNNEISEKSEIFDDQFSVERPDGSNFTLKIRSTKLEDSAMYFCASSEAGVRGYGYTFGSGTRLTVV.

The chain is built from TRBV7-6 and TRBJ1-1; D is ambiguous. CDR1 SGHVS and CDR2 FNYEAQ come from the germline V gene. Trimming removed 5 bases from V and 2 bases from J, with 9 bases in between. There are 13 residues in the CDR3. The CDR3 coding sequence is TGTGCCAGCAGCGTGACCCTTAACACTGAAGCTTTCTTT. This gives the protein CASSVTLNTEAFF.

J is TRBJ1-1 and V is TRBV5-6; D unclear. Germline lookup yields CDR1 SGHDT and CDR2 YYEEEE. V lost 1 base and J lost 3, with 10 bases in between. The CDR3 extends over 14 amino acids. The CDR3 region has the DNA TGTGCCAGCAGCTTGTATGCAGGTTACACTGAAGCTTTCTTT. Residues: CASSLYAGYTEAFF.

The gene calls are TRBV24-1 and TRBJ2-1; TRBD1 is a possible D gene (5 bases). V was clipped by 8 bases and J by 3 bases, with 19 bases between them. CDR1 and CDR2 from the germline V gene are KGHDR and SFDVKD. This CDR3 comprises 16 residues. The CDR3 protein is CATTTQDAAIYNEQFF. Here the CDR3 DNA reads TGTGCCACCACCACACAGGACGCCGCGATCTACAATGAGCAGTTCTTC.

This clonotype was recorded many times. This chain uses TRBV5-1 with TRBJ2-3; 7 bases map to TRBD2. The CDR3 has 14 amino acids. V lost 0 bases to trimming and J lost 6 bases; unmatched junction nucleotides: 4. Germline CDR1 is SGHRS and CDR2 is YFSETQ. CDR3 sequence (DNA): TGCGCCAGCAGCTTGGGTAGGCGGGAGGATACGCAGTATTTT. Its protein is CASSLGRREDTQYF.

The rearrangement joins TRBV12-3 or TRBV12-4 to TRBJ2-7; a weak D match, TRBD2 (5 bases). Trimming pared 6 bases from V and 4 bases from J, leaving 13 bases between. CDR3 length: 13 amino acids. CDR3 loop: CASSRGPGYEQYF. For the CDR3, the DNA is TGTGCCAGCAGCAGAGGGCCCGGATACGAGCAGTACTTC.

This clonotype was counted many times. The J gene is TRBJ1-3, the V gene TRBV20-1; 8 bases are a match to TRBD1. Germline CDR1 is DFQATT and CDR2 is SNEGSKA (reference sequence). The CDR3 runs 16 residues. After removal of 6 bases from V and 0 bases from J, the junction contained 10 bases not matched to a gene. The CDR3 spells CSAELGQGYSGNTIYF. CDR3 DNA sequence: TGCAGTGCGGAGCTCGGACAGGGCTACTCTGGAAACACCATATATTTT.

This clonotype has at least ten counts. The chain couples TRBV6-1 to TRBJ1-2; D is unclear. Trimming shortened V by 7 bases and J by 4 bases, and 7 bases separated the two germline ends. CDR3 length: 11 residues. Germline loops: CDR1 MNHNS, CDR2 SASEGT. This CDR3 is CASKWLYGYTF. The DNA for the CDR3 is TGTGCCAGCAAGTGGCTCTATGGCTACACCTTC.

This clonotype was seen only once. A read error may be the cause here, since a much bigger clone is one base away. This rearrangement joins TRBV19 to TRBJ2-2, with D perhaps matching TRBD1 or TRBD2 (5 bases each). The CDR3 spans 16 residues. Trimming pared 3 bases from V and 0 bases from J, leaving 11 bases between. Germline V gene data show CDR1 as LNHDA and CDR2 as SQIVND (reference sequence). The CDR3 loop reads CASSILGVANTGELFF. CDR3 coding DNA: TGTGCCAGTAGTATTCTGGGGGTGGCGAACACCGGGGAGCTGTTTTTT.

V and J are TRBV5-4 and TRBJ1-4; tentative D call: TRBD1 (5 bases). V was pared by 2 bases and J by 5 bases, with 10 bases between. The germline CDR1 and CDR2 sequences are SGHNT and YYREEE (reference sequence). This CDR3 is 14 amino acids long. The CDR3 DNA sequence: TGTGCCAGCAGCTTTGGGGGAGAGAATGAAAAACTGTTTTTT. Translation gives CASSFGGENEKLFF.

This clonotype was recorded at least ten times. The rearrangement uses TRBV7-9 and TRBJ2-5; no firm D call. The germline gives CDR1 SEHNR, CDR2 FQNEAQ (reference sequence). Between the trimmed V and J ends, which lost 2 bases and 0 bases, there was a span of 13 bases. The CDR3 is 16 amino acids. The CDR3 reads CASSLLWARNQETQYF. The CDR3 DNA follows: TGTGCCAGCAGCTTATTATGGGCCCGAAACCAAGAGACCCAGTACTTC.

This clonotype was counted ten times or more. J is TRBJ1-5 and V is TRBV4-2; 10 bases align to TRBD1. V was pared by 1 base and J by 5 bases, with 5 bases of the junction left unmatched. This CDR3 spans 16 amino acids. Germline CDR1 LGHNA, CDR2 YNFKEQ. CDR3 region: CASSQVMTGGYQPQHF. The CDR3 DNA sequence: TGTGCCAGCAGCCAAGTAATGACAGGGGGCTATCAGCCCCAGCATTTT.

The chain carries TRBV10-2 and TRBJ1-1, with unresolved D. The germline V gene encodes CDR1 WSHSY and CDR2 SAAADI. The CDR3 sequence is 14 residues long. Trimming removed 6 bases from V and 6 bases from J, with 17 bases in between. The CDR3: CASSPSPDGAEAFF. As DNA, the CDR3 is TGCGCCAGCAGCCCTTCACCGGACGGGGCTGAAGCTTTCTTT.

In its sample, this clonotype was seen many times. The V and J genes are TRBV19 and TRBJ2-1; 7 positions match TRBD2. After removal of 4 bases from V and 4 bases from J, the junction contained 4 bases not matched to a gene. Germline CDR1 is LNHDA and CDR2 is SQIVND (reference sequence). This CDR3 contains 14 residues. As DNA, the CDR3 is TGTGCCAGTAGTAGCAGGGAGGGATACAATGAGCAGTTCTTC. It translates to CASSSREGYNEQFF.

This clonotype occurred a few times. The chain combines TRBV2 with TRBJ2-1; possibly TRBD2 for D (5 bases). From germline, CDR1 is SNHLY and CDR2 FYNNEI. The CDR3 is made up of 13 amino acids. Trimming took off 0 bases at V and 9 bases at J, with 9 bases between the two ends. CDR3 residues: CASSEARVGEQFF. In DNA, the CDR3 is TGTGCCAGCAGTGAAGCGCGGGTGGGTGAGCAGTTCTTC.

The rearrangement joins TRBV24-1 to TRBJ2-1; no clear D gene. Trimming left V 0 bases short and J 3 bases short, with 11 bases between. The CDR3 is 16 amino acids. CDR1 is KGHDR, CDR2 SFDVKD, per germline. Written as DNA, the CDR3 is TGTGCCACCAGTGATTTGGCAGCGCGTGGCTACAATGAGCAGTTCTTC. Its protein is CATSDLAARGYNEQFF.

Ten or more counts support this clonotype. This chain uses TRBV2 with TRBJ2-3, with 9 bases that match TRBD2. CDR1 SNHLY and CDR2 FYNNEI come from the germline V gene. The CDR3 consists of 16 residues. V lost 2 bases, J lost 1 base, and 4 bases stayed unmatched. The CDR3 loop reads CASSERASGGTDTQYF. CDR3 DNA sequence: TGTGCCAGCAGTGAAAGGGCTAGCGGGGGCACAGATACGCAGTATTTT.

This clonotype was counted at least ten times. This chain joins TRBV11-2 and TRBJ2-1, with TRBD2 matching 7 bases. This CDR3 has 16 amino acids. With 1 base clipped from V and 7 bases from J, the junction kept 10 bases outside the gene matches. Germline CDR1 and CDR2: SGHAT and FQNNGV. In DNA, the CDR3 is TGTGCCAGCAGCTTAGTTACAGCGTTGGGGGGGAATGAGCAGTTCTTC. As protein: CASSLVTALGGNEQFF.